Listed below are T cell receptor beta chains from one sample, sequenced in a study of OX40 agonist ivuxolimab in advanced cancers. Assay: immunoSEQ multiplex PCR; the TCRdb copy retains only in-frame clones and omits some. The sample consists of around 50,000 clones, roughly 90% of them appearing once. Sequencing was performed on CD4+ or CD8+ T cells sorted from blood, taken in a trial of the OX40 agonist ivuxolimab. The receptors here all came from an adult with an advanced solid tumor such as melanoma, head and neck, liver or kidney cancer. CDR3s leave out the opening cysteine and the closing phenylalanine or tryptophan. Fields, in order: V gene, clone size, J gene, CDR3 protein. Rows may omit the clone size; those that give it use once, few, many or a size class.

>TRBV5-1|.|TRBJ1-6
ASSLTLRSSYNSPLH
>TRBV11-2|.|TRBJ1-4
ASSLGMSNEKLF
>TRBV2|.|TRBJ2-5
ASSDNPLRETQY
>TRBV19|.|TRBJ2-3
ASSIGLAGGPIPDTQY
>TRBV11-2|.|TRBJ2-3
ASSGGLAGKVDTQY
>TRBV6-5|once|TRBJ2-1
ASILKYEQF
>TRBV5-4|.|TRBJ2-2
ASSLVSNTGELF
>TRBV19|.|TRBJ2-3
ASSPGLITDTQY
>TRBV29-1|.|TRBJ2-1
SAERGYDEQF
>TRBV18|.|TRBJ2-7
ASSPPGVSYEQY
>TRBV7-8|few|TRBJ1-5
ASSPRTSSNQPQH
>TRBV5-4|.|TRBJ2-5
ASSLGLAGGETQY
>TRBV4-1|.|TRBJ2-3
ASSQVGLGIDTQY
>TRBV18|few|TRBJ1-1
ASSPPGPYEAF
>TRBV6-1|.|TRBJ2-7
ASSAPSYEQY
>TRBV5-1|.|TRBJ2-5
ASSLQGLAGRETQY
>TRBV4-1|.|TRBJ2-3
ASSQLTDTQY
>TRBV2|.|TRBJ1-5
ASSARGGGNSNQPQH
>TRBV5-1|.|TRBJ1-1
ASSFSMNTEAF
>TRBV5-1|.|TRBJ1-5
ASSLGQGASQPQH
>TRBV4-1|.|TRBJ2-3
ASSQGGATQY
>TRBV10-3|.|TRBJ2-6
AISQEDGNVLT
>TRBV30|.|TRBJ2-2
AWSVPGPGELF
>TRBV11-1|.|TRBJ2-7
ASSLGTTFGREQY
>TRBV11-3|.|TRBJ2-2
ASSYSTGELF
>TRBV14|.|TRBJ2-1
ASSQNELAEPYNEQF
>TRBV10-3|.|TRBJ2-7
AISVGLAGGEQY
>TRBV7-8|.|TRBJ2-2
ASSLVGGGNTGELF
>TRBV9|.|TRBJ2-3
ASSSTAGGSTDTQY
>TRBV19|.|TRBJ2-2
ASSKGALGGELF
>TRBV18|.|TRBJ2-2
ASSPRPEDTGELF